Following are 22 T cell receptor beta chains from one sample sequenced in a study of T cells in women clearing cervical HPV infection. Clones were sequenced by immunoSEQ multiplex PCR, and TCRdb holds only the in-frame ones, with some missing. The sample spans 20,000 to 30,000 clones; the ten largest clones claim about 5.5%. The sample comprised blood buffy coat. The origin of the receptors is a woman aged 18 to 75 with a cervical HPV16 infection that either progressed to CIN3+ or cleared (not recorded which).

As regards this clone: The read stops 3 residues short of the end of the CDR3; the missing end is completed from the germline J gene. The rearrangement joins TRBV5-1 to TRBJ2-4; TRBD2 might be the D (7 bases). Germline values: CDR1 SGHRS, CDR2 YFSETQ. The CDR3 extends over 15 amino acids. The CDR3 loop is CASSPQGGSNQPQYF. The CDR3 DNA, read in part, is TGCGCCAGCAGCCCACAGGGAGGGAGCAATCAGCCT.

Partial CDR3 DNA: TGTGCCAGCTCACCCATGGGACAGGGATTTTCACCC. It specifies CASSPMGQGFSP. The full CDR3 protein reads CASSPMGQGFSPLHF. This sequence joins TRBV18 and TRBJ1-6, with 9 bases that match TRBD1. Sequencing ends 3 residues short of the CDR3 end; the germline J gene provides the rest. This CDR3 is built from 15 residues. CDR1 and CDR2 from the germline V gene are KGHSH and LQKENI. V was clipped by 3 bases and J by 9 bases; unmatched bases: 6.

Here the CDR3 reads CASSFGQGVSDGTEAFF. The CDR3 DNA, read in part, is TGCGCCAGCAGCTTCGGACAGGGGGTGAGTGATGGCACTGAA. The chain has TRBV5-1 and TRBJ1-1; 10 positions agree with TRBD1. The CDR3 end falls 3 residues outside the read, so it is completed with the germline J gene. Germline CDR1 and CDR2: SGHRS and YFSETQ. The length of the CDR3 is 17 residues. Trimming at V came to 2 bases and at J to 4 bases, leaving 11 bases not matched to a gene.

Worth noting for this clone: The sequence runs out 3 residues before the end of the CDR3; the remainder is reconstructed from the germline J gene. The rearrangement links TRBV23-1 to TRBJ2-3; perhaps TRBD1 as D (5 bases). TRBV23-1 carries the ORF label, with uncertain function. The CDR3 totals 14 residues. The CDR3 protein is CASSQSVGQGPQYF. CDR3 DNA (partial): TGCGCCAGCAGTCAATCAGTGGGGCAGGGCCCG.

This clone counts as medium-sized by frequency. The sequenced part of the CDR3 DNA is TGCAGCGCCTCAACTAGCGTCCAAGAGACC. Amino acids: CSASTSVQET. Given in full, the CDR3 is CSASTSVQETQYF. The chain uses TRBV29-1 and TRBJ2-5; 7 bases are shared with TRBD2. The CDR3 is cut off 3 residues early in the read; its end comes from the germline J gene. This CDR3 region has 13 residues. After removal of 7 bases from V and 1 base from J, the junction contained 6 bases not matched to a gene. Germline assignment: CDR1 SQVTM and CDR2 ANQGSEA.

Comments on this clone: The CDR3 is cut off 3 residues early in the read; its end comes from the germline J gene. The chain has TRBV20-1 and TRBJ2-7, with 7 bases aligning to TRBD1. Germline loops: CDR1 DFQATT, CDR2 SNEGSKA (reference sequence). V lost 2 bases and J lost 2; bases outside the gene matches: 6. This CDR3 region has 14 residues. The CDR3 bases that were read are TGCAGTGCTAGACCACAGGGGTTAACCTACGAG. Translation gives CSARPQGLTYE. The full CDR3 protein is CSARPQGLTYEQYF.

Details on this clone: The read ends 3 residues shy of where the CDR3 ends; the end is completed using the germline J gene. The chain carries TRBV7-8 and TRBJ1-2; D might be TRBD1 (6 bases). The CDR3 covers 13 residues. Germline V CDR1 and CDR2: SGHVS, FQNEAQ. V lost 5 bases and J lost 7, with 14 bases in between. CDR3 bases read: TGTGCCAGCAGCCCGTACAGGGAAGGTGGC. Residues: CASSPYREGG. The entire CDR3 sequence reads CASSPYREGGYTF.

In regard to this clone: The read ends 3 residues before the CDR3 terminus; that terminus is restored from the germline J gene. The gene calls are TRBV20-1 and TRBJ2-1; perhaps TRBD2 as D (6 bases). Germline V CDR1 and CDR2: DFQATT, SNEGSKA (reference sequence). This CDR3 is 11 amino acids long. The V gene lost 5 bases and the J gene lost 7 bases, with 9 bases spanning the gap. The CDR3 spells CSALRGNEQFF. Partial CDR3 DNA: TGCAGTGCTTTACGGGGGAATGAG.

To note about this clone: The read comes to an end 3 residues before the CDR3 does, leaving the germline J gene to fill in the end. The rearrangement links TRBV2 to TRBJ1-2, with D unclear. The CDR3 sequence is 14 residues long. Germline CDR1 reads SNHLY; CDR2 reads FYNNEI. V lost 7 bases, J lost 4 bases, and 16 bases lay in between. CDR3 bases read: TGTGCCAGCATCCCACAGTACAATAGCTATGGC. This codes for CASIPQYNSYG. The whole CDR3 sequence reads CASIPQYNSYGYTF.

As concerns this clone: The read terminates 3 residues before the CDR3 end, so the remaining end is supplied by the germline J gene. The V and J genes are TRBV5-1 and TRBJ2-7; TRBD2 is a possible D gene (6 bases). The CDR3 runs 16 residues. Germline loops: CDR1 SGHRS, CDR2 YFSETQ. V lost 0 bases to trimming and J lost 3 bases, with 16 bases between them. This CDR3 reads CASSLGSAGSFYEQYF. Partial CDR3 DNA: TGCGCCAGCAGCTTGGGTTCGGCGGGAAGCTTCTACGAG.

The sequenced part of the CDR3 DNA is TGTGCCAGCAGCTTAAAGCAGGCAGGTACAAAAAATTCACCA. Protein product: CASSLKQAGTKNSP. The full-length CDR3 reads as CASSLKQAGTKNSPLFF. The rearrangement joins TRBV7-3 to TRBJ1-4; D gene ambiguous. The missing CDR3 end, 3 residues past where the read stops, is filled in from the germline J gene. In germline, CDR1 is SGHTA, CDR2 FQGTGA. The CDR3 runs 17 residues.

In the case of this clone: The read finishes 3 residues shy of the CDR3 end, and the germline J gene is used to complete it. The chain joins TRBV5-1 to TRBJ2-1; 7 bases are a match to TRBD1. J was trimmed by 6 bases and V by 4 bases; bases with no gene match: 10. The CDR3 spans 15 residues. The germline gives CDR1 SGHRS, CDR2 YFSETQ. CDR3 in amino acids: CASSPGTGVGNEQFF. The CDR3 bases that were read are TGCGCCAGCAGCCCGGGAACAGGGGTAGGCAATGAG.

The CDR3 here is CSARGRSAYEQYF. Incomplete CDR3 DNA: TGCAGTGCTAGAGGCCGGTCTGCCTACGAG. This rearrangement joins TRBV20-1 to TRBJ2-7, with no clear D. The CDR3 end lies 3 residues beyond the end of the read and is filled in from the germline J gene. The V and J ends lost 1 base and 2 bases respectively, with 9 bases between them. CDR3 size: 13 residues. Per the germline V gene, CDR1 is DFQATT and CDR2 is SNEGSKA (reference sequence).

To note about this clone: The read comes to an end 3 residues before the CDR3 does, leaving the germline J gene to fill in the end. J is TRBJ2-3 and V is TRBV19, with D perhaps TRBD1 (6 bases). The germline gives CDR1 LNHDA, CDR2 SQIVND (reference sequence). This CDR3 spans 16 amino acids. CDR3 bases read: TGTGCCAGTAGTATGGAGACAGGCAGGAGAAATCAGCCG. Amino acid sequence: CASSMETGRRNQP. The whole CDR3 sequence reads CASSMETGRRNQPQYF.

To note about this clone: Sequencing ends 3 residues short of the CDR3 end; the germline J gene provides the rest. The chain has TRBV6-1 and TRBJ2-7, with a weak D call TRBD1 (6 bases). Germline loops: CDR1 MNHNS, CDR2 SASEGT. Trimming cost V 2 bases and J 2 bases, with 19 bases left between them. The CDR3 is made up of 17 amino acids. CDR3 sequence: CASSESIGQSFPYEQYF. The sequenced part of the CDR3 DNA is TGTGCCAGCAGTGAATCTATAGGACAGAGCTTCCCCTACGAG.

Incomplete CDR3 DNA: TGTGCCAGCAGCTTACGGGGGCAGGGGGCTTTGACAAATGAAAAA. Its protein product is CASSLRGQGALTNEK. The entire CDR3 sequence reads CASSLRGQGALTNEKLFF. The gene calls are TRBV7-6 and TRBJ1-4; the match to TRBD1 covers 8 bases. The CDR3 end falls 3 residues outside the read, so it is completed with the germline J gene. The V segment lost 2 bases and the J segment 5 bases; nucleotides outside the gene matches: 13. The germline V gene encodes CDR1 SGHVS and CDR2 FNYEAQ. The CDR3 loop spans 18 amino acids.

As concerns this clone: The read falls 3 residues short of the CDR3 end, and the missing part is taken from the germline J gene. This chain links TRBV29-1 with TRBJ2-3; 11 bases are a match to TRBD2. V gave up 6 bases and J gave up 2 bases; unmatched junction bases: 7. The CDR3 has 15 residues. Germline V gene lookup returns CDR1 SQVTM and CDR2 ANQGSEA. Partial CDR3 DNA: TGCAGCGTCGCAGCTAGCGGGGGGAACACAGATACG. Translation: CSVAASGGNTDT. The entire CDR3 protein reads CSVAASGGNTDTQYF.

CDR3 DNA (partial): TGTGCCAGCAGCTTGGGGCGGATCAGACAGGGAGGC. Translating it yields CASSLGRIRQGG. The entire CDR3 protein is CASSLGRIRQGGYTF. The rearrangement joins TRBV5-4 to TRBJ1-2; TRBD1 matches at 7 bases. Read data end 3 residues before the CDR3 end; the end is taken from the germline J gene. The CDR3 runs 15 residues. CDR1 is SGHNT, CDR2 YYREEE, per germline (reference sequence).

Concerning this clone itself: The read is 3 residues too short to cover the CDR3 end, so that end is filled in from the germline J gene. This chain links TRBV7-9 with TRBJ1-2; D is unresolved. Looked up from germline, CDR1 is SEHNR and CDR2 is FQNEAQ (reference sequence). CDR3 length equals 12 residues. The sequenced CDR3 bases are TGTGCCAGCAGCCCCGGTGCTCCTCAC. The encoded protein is CASSPGAPH. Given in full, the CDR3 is CASSPGAPHYTF. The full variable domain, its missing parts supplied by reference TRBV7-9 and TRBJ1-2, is DTGVSQNPRHKITKRGQNVTFRCDPISEHNRLYWYRQTLGQGPEFLTYFQNEAQLEKSRLLSDRFSAERPKGSFSTLEIQRTEQGDSAMYLCASSPGAPHYTFGSGTRLTVV.

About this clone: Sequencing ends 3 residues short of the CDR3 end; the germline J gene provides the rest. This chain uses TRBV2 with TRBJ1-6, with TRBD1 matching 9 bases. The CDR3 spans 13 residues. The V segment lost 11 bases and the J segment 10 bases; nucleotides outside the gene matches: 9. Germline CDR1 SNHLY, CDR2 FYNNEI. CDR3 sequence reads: CALTGGASSPLHF. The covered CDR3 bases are TGTGCCCTTACAGGGGGCGCGTCATCACCC. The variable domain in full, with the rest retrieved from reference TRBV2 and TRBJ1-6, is EPEVTQTPSHQVTQMGQEVILRCVPISNHLYFYWYRQILGQKVEFLVSFYNNEISEKSEIFDDQFSVERPDGSNFTLKIRSTKLEDSAMYFCALTGGASSPLHFGNGTRLTVT.

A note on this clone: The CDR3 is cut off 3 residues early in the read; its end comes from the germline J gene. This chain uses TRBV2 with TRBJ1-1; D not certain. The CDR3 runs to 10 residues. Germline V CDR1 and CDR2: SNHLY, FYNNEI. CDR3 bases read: TGTGCCAGCAGTGGTCTGGAA. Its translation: CASSGLE. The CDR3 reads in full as CASSGLEAFF. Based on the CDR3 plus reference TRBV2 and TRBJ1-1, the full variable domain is EPEVTQTPSHQVTQMGQEVILRCVPISNHLYFYWYRQILGQKVEFLVSFYNNEISEKSEIFDDQFSVERPDGSNFTLKIRSTKLEDSAMYFCASSGLEAFFGQGTRLTVV.

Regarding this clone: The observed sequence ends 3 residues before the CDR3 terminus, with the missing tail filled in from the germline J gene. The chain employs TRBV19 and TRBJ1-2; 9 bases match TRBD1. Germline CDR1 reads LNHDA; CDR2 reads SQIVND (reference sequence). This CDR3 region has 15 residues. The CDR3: CASSAGTGIRNDYTF. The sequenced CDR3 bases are TGTGCCAGTAGTGCCGGGACAGGGATCCGCAATGAC.